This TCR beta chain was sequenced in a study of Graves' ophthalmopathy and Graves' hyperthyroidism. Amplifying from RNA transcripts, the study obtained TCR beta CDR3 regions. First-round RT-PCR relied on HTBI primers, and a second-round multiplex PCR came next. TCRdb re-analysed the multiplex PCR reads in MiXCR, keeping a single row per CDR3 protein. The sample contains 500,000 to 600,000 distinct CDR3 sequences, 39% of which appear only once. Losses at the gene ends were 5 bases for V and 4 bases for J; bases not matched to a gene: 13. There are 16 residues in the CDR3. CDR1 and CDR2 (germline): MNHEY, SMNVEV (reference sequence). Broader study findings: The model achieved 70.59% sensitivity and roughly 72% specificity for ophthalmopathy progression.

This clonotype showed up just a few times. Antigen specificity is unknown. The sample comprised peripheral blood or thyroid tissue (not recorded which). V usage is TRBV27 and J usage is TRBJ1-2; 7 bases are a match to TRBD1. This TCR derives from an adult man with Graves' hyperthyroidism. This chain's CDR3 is CASSHGTVGETYGYTF. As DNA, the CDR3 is TGTGCCAGCAGTCATGGGACAGTTGGCGAGACCTATGGCTACACCTTC.